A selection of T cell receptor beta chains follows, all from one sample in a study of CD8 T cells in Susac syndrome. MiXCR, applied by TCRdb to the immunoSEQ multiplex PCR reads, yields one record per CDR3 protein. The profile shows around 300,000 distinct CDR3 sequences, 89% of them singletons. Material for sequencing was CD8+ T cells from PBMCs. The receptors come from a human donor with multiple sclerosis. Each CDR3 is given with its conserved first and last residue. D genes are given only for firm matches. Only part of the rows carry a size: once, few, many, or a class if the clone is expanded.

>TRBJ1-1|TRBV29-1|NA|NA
TGCAGCGTTGAAGTGAACCCAACCGGGAACACTGAAGCTTTCTTT
CSVEVNPTGNTEAFF
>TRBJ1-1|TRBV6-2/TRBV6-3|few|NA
TGTGCCAGCAGTTTTCCCACTGAAGCTTTCTTT
CASSFPTEAFF
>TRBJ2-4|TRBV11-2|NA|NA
TGTGCCAGCAGCTTAGGGGTGGCGGGATGGGCCAAAAACATTCAGTACTTC
CASSLGVAGWAKNIQYF
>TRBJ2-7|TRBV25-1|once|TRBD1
TGTGCCAGCAGTGAAGGGACAGGGGCCTACGAGCAGTACTTC
CASSEGTGAYEQYF
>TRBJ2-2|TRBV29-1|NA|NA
TGCAGCGTCCGGACCCTCTCCGGGGAGCTGTTTTTT
CSVRTLSGELFF
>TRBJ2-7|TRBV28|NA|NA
TGTGCCACCCGGGCACCCTCCTACGAGCAGTACTTC
CATRAPSYEQYF
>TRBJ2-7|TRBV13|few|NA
TGTGCCAGCAGCTTATTGCCCTCTGGCGAGCAGTACTTC
CASSLLPSGEQYF
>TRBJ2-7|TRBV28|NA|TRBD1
TGTGCCAGCAGTTTAGGACAGGGATCTACCTACGAGCAGTACTTC
CASSLGQGSTYEQYF
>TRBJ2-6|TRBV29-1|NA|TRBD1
TGCAGCGTCTATCCCGACAGGGGATACGGGGCCAACGTCCTGACTTTC
CSVYPDRGYGANVLTF
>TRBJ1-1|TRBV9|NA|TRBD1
TGTGCCAGCAGCCCTCAAGGACAGGGAGGAGCTGAAGCTTTCTTT
CASSPQGQGGAEAFF
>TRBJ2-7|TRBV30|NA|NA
TGTGCCTGGAGTGCCCCTATAGAGTGGACCTACGAGCAGTACTTC
CAWSAPIEWTYEQYF
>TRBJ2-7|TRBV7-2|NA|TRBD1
TGTGCCAGCAGCCCTCTAGACAGGGCCTACGAGCAGTACTTC
CASSPLDRAYEQYF
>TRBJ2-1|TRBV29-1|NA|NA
TGCAGCGGGGAGGGTACAGGGGCCGGGCAGTTCTTC
CSGEGTGAGQFF
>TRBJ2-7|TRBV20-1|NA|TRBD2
TGCAGTGCGCCGGTCGGGCTAGCGGACTGCTCCTACGAGCAGTACTTC
CSAPVGLADCSYEQYF
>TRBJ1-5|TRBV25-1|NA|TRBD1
TGTGCCAGCAGTGATTTCGGGACAGGGGACAATCAGCCCCAGCATTTT
CASSDFGTGDNQPQHF
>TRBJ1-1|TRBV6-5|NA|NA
TGTGCCAGCAGTTACCTGGGCACTGAAGCTTTCTTT
CASSYLGTEAFF
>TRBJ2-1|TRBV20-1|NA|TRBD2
TGCAGTGCCGGGACTAGCGGGAGTGGGGATGAGCAGTTCTTC
CSAGTSGSGDEQFF
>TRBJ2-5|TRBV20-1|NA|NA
TGCAGTGCTAGAGACGGGGATAAAGAGACCCAGTACTTC
CSARDGDKETQYF
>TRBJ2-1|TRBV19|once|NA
TGTGCCAGTAGTATGATAGAAGGCAATGAGCAGTTCTTC
CASSMIEGNEQFF
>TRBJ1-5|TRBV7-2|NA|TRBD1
TGTGCCAGCAGCTTGTTCCAGGGGGGCAATCAGCCCCAGCATTTT
CASSLFQGGNQPQHF
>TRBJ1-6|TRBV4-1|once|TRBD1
TGCGCCAGCAGCCTAGGGGGGGGACAGGGTAATTCACCCCTCCACTTT
CASSLGGGQGNSPLHF
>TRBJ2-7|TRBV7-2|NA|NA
TGTGCCAGCAGCTTAGGGCCGCGGGGCTATATCTACGAGCAGTACTTC
CASSLGPRGYIYEQYF
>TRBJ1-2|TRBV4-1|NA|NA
TGCGCCAGCAGCCAAGAAGGGCAGGGAAGCGGCGGCTACACCTTC
CASSQEGQGSGGYTF
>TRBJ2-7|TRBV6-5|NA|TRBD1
TGTGCCAGCAAACCGGGACAGGGGCCAACCTACGAGCAGTACTTC
CASKPGQGPTYEQYF
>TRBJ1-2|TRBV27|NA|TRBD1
TGTGCCAGCAGTCCCGGGACAGGGGAAAACTATGGCTACACCTTC
CASSPGTGENYGYTF
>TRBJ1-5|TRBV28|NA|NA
TGTGCCAGCAGTGCAAGATGGGTGGCCAGCCGTTATAGCAATCAGCCCCAGCATTTT
CASSARWVASRYSNQPQHF
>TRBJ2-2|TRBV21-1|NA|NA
TGTGCCAGCCTTAACTCCAGTCCGGGACTAGCGGGAAGGGAGCTGTTTTTT
CASLNSSPGLAGRELFF
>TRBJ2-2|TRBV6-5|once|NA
TGTGCCAGCAGTCCCCAGGAGGGCGGGGAGCTGTTTTTT
CASSPQEGGELFF
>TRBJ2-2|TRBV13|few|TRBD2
TGTGCCAGCAGCTTAGGTCTAGCGGTTAACACCGGGGAGCTGTTTTTT
CASSLGLAVNTGELFF
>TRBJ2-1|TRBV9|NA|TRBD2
TGTGCCAGCAGTCCGGGAGGACCCACCTTCTTC
CASSPGGPTFF
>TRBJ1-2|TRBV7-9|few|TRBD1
TGTGCCAGCGACAGGGGAGGTGGCTACACCTTC
CASDRGGGYTF
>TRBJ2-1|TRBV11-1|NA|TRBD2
TGTGCCAGCAGCTCACCGGAGGGGGGACTAGCGGGAGCGAAAGCCTACAATGAGCAGTTCTTC
CASSSPEGGLAGAKAYNEQFF
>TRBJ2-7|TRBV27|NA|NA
TGTGCCAGCAGTTTAGTAGGGGGAGGCTCCTCCTACGAGCAGTACTTC
CASSLVGGGSSYEQYF
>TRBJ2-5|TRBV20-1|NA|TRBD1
TGCAGTGTCGACCGGGACAGTCAAGAGACCCAGTACTTC
CSVDRDSQETQYF
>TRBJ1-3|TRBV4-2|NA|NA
TGTGCCAGCAGCCAAGAATGGCTCGGAGAGGGACTTGGAAACACCATATATTTT
CASSQEWLGEGLGNTIYF
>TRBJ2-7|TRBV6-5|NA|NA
TGTGCCAGCAGTTACGCCAGGGGCTACGAGCAGTACTTC
CASSYARGYEQYF
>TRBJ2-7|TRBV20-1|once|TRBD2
TGCAGTACCAGTGCGGGGGCCTACGAGCAGTACTTC
CSTSAGAYEQYF
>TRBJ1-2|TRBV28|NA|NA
TGTGCCAGCAGTTTTAGGGGTAACTATGGCTACACCTTC
CASSFRGNYGYTF
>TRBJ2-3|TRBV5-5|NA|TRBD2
TGTGCCAGCAGCTTTCAGGTACTAGCGGGGAGTTTAGATACGCAGTATTTT
CASSFQVLAGSLDTQYF
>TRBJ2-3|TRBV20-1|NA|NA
TGCAGTGCTAGGCACCTAGGGAGCGGAAGCACAGATACGCAGTATTTT
CSARHLGSGSTDTQYF
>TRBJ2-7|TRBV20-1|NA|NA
TGCAGTGCTAGAGATTGGCAGGAGACCTACGAGCAGTACTTC
CSARDWQETYEQYF
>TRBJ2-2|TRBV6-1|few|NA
TGTGCCAGCACCCACGCCGGGGAGCTGTTTTTT
CASTHAGELFF
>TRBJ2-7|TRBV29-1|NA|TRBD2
TGCAGCGTGGCTCTCCGGGGGGAACCGTACTTC
CSVALRGEPYF
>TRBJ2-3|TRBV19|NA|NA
TGTGCCAGTAGTCTAGTAGACGCAGATACGCAGTATTTT
CASSLVDADTQYF
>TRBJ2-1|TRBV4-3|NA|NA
TGCGCCAGCAGCCAAGGTACCGGGGGATGGGGCAATGAGCAGTTCTTC
CASSQGTGGWGNEQFF